This TCR beta chain originates from a study of T cells in Graves' hyperthyroidism and ophthalmopathy. The CDR3 sequence is 20 residues long. Unmatched junction bases numbered 16, after V lost 4 bases and J lost 3 bases. Looked up from germline, CDR1 is MDHEN and CDR2 is SYDVKM. This clonotype came up a few times. Its antigen is not identified. Findings of the study overall: Most thyroid clonotypes expanded above 0.001 appeared in blood too. Stable hyperthyroidism was told apart from ophthalmopathy by a model built on 13 V-J features.

Graves' hyperthyroidism qualified as stable when ophthalmopathy did not progress within 18 months. Not enrolled were patients with uncontrolled infection, other autoimmune disease, pregnancy or lactation. Amplified TCR beta CDR3 regions came from RNA transcripts. HTBI primers were the set used in a first-round RT-PCR of the TCR CDR3. TCRdb reprocessed the multiplex PCR reads via MiXCR and lists one record per CDR3 protein. Of under 400,000 distinct CDR3 sequences listed, approximately 14% are singletons. The chain recombines TRBV28 with TRBJ1-5, with 12 bases aligning to TRBD1. The sequencing input was blood. The receptor's source is a woman aged 60-70 years with Graves' hyperthyroidism. DNA of the CDR3: TGTGCCAGCAGTTCTCTGAAGAGACGGGACAGGGGGCAAATCAATCAGCCCCAGCATTTT. Its translation is CASSSLKRRDRGQINQPQHF.